Listed below are T cell receptor beta chains from one sample, sequenced in a study of T cells in narcolepsy. Sequencing was performed with immunoSEQ multiplex PCR; in TCRdb, only in-frame clones are kept and a portion is missing. Of 30,000 to 35,000 clones in the sample, around four fifths were seen once. Source material: CD45RA- memory CD4+ T cells from PBMCs. The receptors derive from a human donor with narcolepsy. CDR3s include the opening cysteine and the closing phenylalanine or tryptophan. Each record gives: D gene, J gene, V gene, clone size, CDR3 protein, CDR3 DNA. The D gene is left open where the match is weak. Expanded clones get a size class; other rows say once, few or many, or leave the size out.

>TRBD1|TRBJ2-7|TRBV5-1|NA
CASSLDAAQRDRGREQYF
TGCGCCAGCAGCTTGGACGCCGCCCAACGGGACAGGGGGCGGGAGCAGTACTTC
>TRBD1|TRBJ1-2|TRBV19|NA
CASISPGQGVGGYTF
TGTGCCAGTATTTCTCCGGGACAGGGGGTCGGTGGCTATACCTTC
>NA|TRBJ2-1|TRBV2|NA
CASSEAVARGQQFF
TGTGCCAGCAGTGAAGCGGTCGCCCGGGGCCAGCAGTTCTTC
>NA|TRBJ2-3|TRBV5-1|NA
CASSPEGGARTDTQYF
TGCGCCAGCAGCCCCGAAGGGGGGGCCCGCACAGATACGCAGTATTTT
>NA|TRBJ2-7|TRBV27|NA
CASSFGPSSYEQYF
TGTGCCAGCAGTTTTGGCCCTTCCTCCTACGAGCAGTACTTC
>TRBD1|TRBJ1-2|TRBV5-1|NA
CASSPGTAYGYTF
TGCGCCAGCAGCCCGGGGACAGCCTATGGCTACACCTTC
>TRBD1|TRBJ2-7|TRBV13|once
CASSPVRDSASYEQYF
TGTGCCAGCAGCCCAGTAAGGGACAGTGCCTCCTACGAGCAGTACTTC
>NA|TRBJ2-2|TRBV4-3|NA
CASSQDNYANTGELFF
TGCGCCAGCAGCCAAGATAATTATGCGAACACCGGGGAGCTGTTTTTT
>TRBD2|TRBJ2-7|TRBV5-4|NA
CASSLKGGGVYEQYF
TGTGCCAGCAGCTTGAAAGGCGGGGGGGTCTACGAGCAGTACTTC
>TRBD2|TRBJ2-3|TRBV9|few
CASSVGGASGGTSTDTQYF
TGTGCCAGCAGCGTAGGAGGGGCTAGCGGGGGGACTAGCACAGATACGCAGTATTTT
>NA|TRBJ2-3|TRBV21-1|NA
CASSKKAGQYDTQYF
TGTGCCAGCAGCAAAAAGGCGGGGCAGTACGATACGCAGTATTTT
>TRBD1|TRBJ1-5|TRBV2|once
CASSEGGQSNQPQHF
TGTGCCAGCAGTGAAGGGGGACAGAGCAATCAGCCCCAGCATTTT
>TRBD1|TRBJ2-5|TRBV7-2|NA
CASSLSTGGAETQYF
TGTGCCAGCAGCCTGTCGACAGGGGGCGCGGAGACCCAGTACTTC
>NA|TRBJ1-5|TRBV30|NA
CAWTNGGFVQPQHF
TGTGCCTGGACTAACGGGGGCTTTGTTCAGCCCCAGCATTTT
>NA|TRBJ2-1|TRBV4-1|NA
CASSPQGSLPEQFF
TGCGCCAGCAGCCCTCAAGGGAGCCTCCCTGAGCAGTTCTTC
>NA|TRBJ2-7|TRBV30|NA
CAWATGGGIYEQYF
TGTGCCTGGGCCACCGGTGGGGGGATTTACGAGCAGTACTTC
>NA|TRBJ1-6|TRBV5-6|NA
CASSSDRFDNSPLHF
TGTGCCAGCAGCTCGGACCGATTTGATAATTCACCCCTCCACTTT
>NA|TRBJ2-1|TRBV4-3|NA
CASSQESGSEQFF
TGCGCCAGCAGCCAAGAAAGCGGCAGTGAGCAGTTCTTC
>NA|TRBJ2-2|TRBV5-4|NA
CASSLDRSRDTGELFF
TGTGCCAGCAGCTTGGATCGATCCAGGGACACCGGGGAGCTGTTTTTT
>TRBD1|TRBJ1-1|TRBV6-1|NA
CASRPQGIMNTEAFF
TGTGCCAGCAGACCACAGGGGATAATGAACACTGAAGCTTTCTTT
>TRBD1|TRBJ2-1|TRBV19|once
CASTLGTGVNEQFF
TGTGCCAGTACCCTCGGGACAGGGGTCAATGAGCAGTTCTTC
>NA|TRBJ1-1|TRBV2|NA
CASRGPSREAFF
TGTGCCAGCAGAGGGCCTTCCCGAGAGGCTTTCTTT